This TCR beta chain was recorded in a study of blood T cell repertoires in COVID-19. The repertoire was sequenced with immunoSEQ multiplex PCR; TCRdb's copy has only in-frame clones and lacks some. The table shows some 240,000 clones, with around 86% occurring only once. V was trimmed by 6 bases and J by 0 bases, leaving 5 bases between them. The CDR3 is 12 residues long. The germline V gene has CDR1 SEHNR and CDR2 FQNEAQ (reference sequence). The sequence was obtained from a woman in her sixties with active or convalescent COVID-19. Sequencing input: peripheral blood. The rearrangement uses TRBV7-9 and TRBJ2-5; D is undetermined. CDR3 coding DNA: TGTGCCAGCAGTTTCTACCAAGAGACCCAGTACTTC. Protein product: CASSFYQETQYF.